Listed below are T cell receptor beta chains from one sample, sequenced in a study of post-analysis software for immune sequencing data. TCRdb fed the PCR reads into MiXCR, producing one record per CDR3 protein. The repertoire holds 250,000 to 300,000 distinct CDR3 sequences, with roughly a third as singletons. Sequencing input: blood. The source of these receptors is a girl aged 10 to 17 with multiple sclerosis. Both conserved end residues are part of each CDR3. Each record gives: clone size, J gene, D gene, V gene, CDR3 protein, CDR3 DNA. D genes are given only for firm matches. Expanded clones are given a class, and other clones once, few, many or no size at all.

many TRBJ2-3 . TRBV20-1 CSAPRGLVDTQYF TGCAGTGCTCCCCGGGGGCTCGTGGATACGCAGTATTTT
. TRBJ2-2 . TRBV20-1 CSASRDTGIPTGELFF TGCAGTGCTAGTAGGGACACAGGAATCCCCACCGGGGAGCTGTTTTTT
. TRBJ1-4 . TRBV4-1 CASSHPGLSDEKLFF TGCGCCAGCAGCCACCCGGGCCTCTCCGATGAAAAACTGTTTTTT
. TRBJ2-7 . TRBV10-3 CAISEGLAKTYEQYF TGTGCCATCAGTGAGGGCCTAGCGAAAACCTACGAGCAGTACTTC
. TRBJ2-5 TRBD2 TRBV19 CANSMVPSGEQYF TGTGCCAATAGTATGGTCCCTAGCGGGGAGCAGTACTTC
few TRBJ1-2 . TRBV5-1 CASSLGNTGIGHGYTF TGCGCCAGCAGCTTGGGTAATACAGGGATCGGCCATGGCTACACCTTC
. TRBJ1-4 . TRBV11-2 CASSPRRVTNEKLFF TGTGCCAGCAGCCCCCGGCGGGTTACTAATGAAAAACTGTTTTTT
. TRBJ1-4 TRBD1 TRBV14 CANSLTWDRGGTNEKLFF TGTGCCAACAGCCTTACGTGGGACAGGGGGGGCACTAATGAAAAACTGTTTTTT
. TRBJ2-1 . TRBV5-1 CASSSPTGLSYNEQFF TGCGCCAGCAGCTCCCCCACGGGGCTCTCCTACAATGAGCAGTTCTTC
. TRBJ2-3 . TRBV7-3 CASSFKERGDTQYF TGTGCCAGCAGCTTTAAAGAGCGAGGCGATACGCAGTATTTT
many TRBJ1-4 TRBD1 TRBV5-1 CASRVQGQAEKLFF TGCGCCAGCAGGGTACAGGGGCAAGCTGAAAAACTGTTTTTT
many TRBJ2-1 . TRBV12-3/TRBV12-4 CASSFAKVASSYNEQFF TGTGCCAGCAGTTTCGCGAAGGTGGCAAGCTCCTACAATGAGCAGTTCTTC
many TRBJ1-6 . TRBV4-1 CASSIDRGENSPLHF TGCGCCAGCAGCATAGACCGGGGAGAGAATTCACCCCTCCACTTT
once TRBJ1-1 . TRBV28 CASSPQGRAFF TGTGCCAGCAGTCCCCAGGGAAGAGCTTTCTTT
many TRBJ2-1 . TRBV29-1 CSVEVYNEQFF TGCAGCGTTGAAGTTTACAATGAGCAGTTCTTC
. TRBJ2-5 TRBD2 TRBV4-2 CASGPRTSGRMEGETQYF TGTGCCAGCGGCCCCCGAACTAGCGGGAGAATGGAAGGAGAGACCCAGTACTTC
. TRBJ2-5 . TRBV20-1 CSAAGDSEETQYF TGCAGTGCTGCAGGGGATTCCGAAGAGACCCAGTACTTC
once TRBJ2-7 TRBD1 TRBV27 CASSLLGTDNEQYF TGTGCCAGCAGTTTATTAGGGACAGACAATGAGCAGTACTTC
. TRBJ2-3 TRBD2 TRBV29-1 CSVELAGEGTRYTQYF TGCAGCGTTGAGCTAGCGGGAGAGGGGACCCGATATACGCAGTATTTT
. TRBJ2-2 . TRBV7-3 CASSLEYTGELFF TGTGCCAGCAGCTTAGAGTACACCGGGGAGCTGTTTTTT
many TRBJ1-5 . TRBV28 CASSLRPSGKSNQPQHF TGTGCCAGCAGTTTAAGACCCTCGGGGAAAAGCAATCAGCCCCAGCATTTT
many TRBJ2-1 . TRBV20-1 CSAPSGGGGYNEQFF TGCAGTGCCCCTAGCGGAGGGGGGGGGTACAATGAGCAGTTCTTC
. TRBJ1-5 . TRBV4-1 CASSQGDGRAQPQHF TGCGCCAGCAGCCAAGGCGATGGACGGGCGCAGCCCCAGCATTTT
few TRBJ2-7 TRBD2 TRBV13 CASSSGLAGAYEQYF TGTGCCAGCAGTTCGGGACTAGCGGGGGCCTACGAGCAGTACTTC
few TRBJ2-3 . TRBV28 CASGRGGASTDTQYF TGTGCCAGCGGGAGAGGGGGGGCAAGCACAGATACGCAGTATTTT
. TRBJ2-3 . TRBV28 CTSSAQGDTQYF TGTACCAGCAGTGCACAGGGCGATACGCAGTATTTT
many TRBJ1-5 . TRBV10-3 CAISVDSNQPQHF TGTGCCATCAGTGTAGATAGCAATCAGCCCCAGCATTTT
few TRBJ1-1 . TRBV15 CATSRPTGLNTEAFF TGTGCCACCAGCAGACCTACAGGGTTGAACACTGAAGCTTTCTTT
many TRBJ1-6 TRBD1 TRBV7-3 CASSATGRDSPLHF TGTGCCAGCAGCGCGACAGGGCGGGATTCACCCCTCCACTTT
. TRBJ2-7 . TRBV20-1 CSARASDQTNYEQYF TGCAGTGCTAGAGCCTCGGACCAGACCAACTACGAGCAGTACTTC
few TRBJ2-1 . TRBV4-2 CASQDRRGEQFF TGTGCCAGCCAAGATCGGCGCGGGGAGCAGTTCTTC
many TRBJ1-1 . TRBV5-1 CASSLAQGNPEAFF TGCGCCAGCAGCTTGGCACAGGGTAATCCCGAAGCTTTCTTT
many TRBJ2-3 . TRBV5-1 CASSPQLGDTQYF TGCGCCAGCAGCCCGCAATTAGGCGATACGCAGTATTTT
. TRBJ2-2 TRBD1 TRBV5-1 CASSSGTGGPGELFF TGCGCCAGCAGCTCCGGGACAGGGGGACCCGGGGAGCTGTTTTTT
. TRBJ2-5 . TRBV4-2 CASSPVPRSVETQYF TGTGCCAGCAGCCCAGTCCCTAGATCAGTGGAGACCCAGTACTTC
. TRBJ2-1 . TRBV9 CASSVGGRDEQFF TGTGCCAGCAGCGTAGGGGGAAGAGATGAGCAGTTCTTC
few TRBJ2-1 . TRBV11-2 CASSSVVKGEPHNEQFF TGTGCCAGCAGCTCGGTGGTTAAGGGGGAGCCACACAATGAGCAGTTCTTC
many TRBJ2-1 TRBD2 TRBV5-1 CASSLAVAGGRAYNEQFF TGCGCCAGCAGCTTGGCGGTAGCGGGGGGCAGGGCGTACAATGAGCAGTTCTTC
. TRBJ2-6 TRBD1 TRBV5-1 CASSEGTAGANVLTF TGCGCCAGCAGCGAAGGGACAGCCGGGGCCAACGTCCTGACTTTC
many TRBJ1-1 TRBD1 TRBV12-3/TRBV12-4 CASSPDRGIGTEAFF TGTGCCAGCAGCCCGGACAGGGGAATCGGCACTGAAGCTTTCTTT
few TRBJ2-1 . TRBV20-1 CSARDPLVSYNEQFF TGCAGTGCTAGAGATCCCCTAGTCTCCTACAATGAGCAGTTCTTC
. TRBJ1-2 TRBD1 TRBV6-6 CASSNTDRGRMGYTF TGTGCCAGCAGTAACACGGACAGGGGGCGAATGGGCTACACCTTC
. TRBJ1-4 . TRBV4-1 CASSQGVAGINEKLFF TGCGCCAGCAGCCAAGGGGTCGCAGGCATCAATGAAAAACTGTTTTTT
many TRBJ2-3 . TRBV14 CASSQDFAPDTQYF TGTGCCAGCAGCCAAGATTTCGCCCCAGATACGCAGTATTTT
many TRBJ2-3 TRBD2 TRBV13 CASSFLTSGSTTDTQYF TGTGCCAGCAGCTTTTTGACTAGCGGGAGCACAACAGATACGCAGTATTTT
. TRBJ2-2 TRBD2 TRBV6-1 CASSVVLAGQTGELFF TGTGCCAGCAGTGTCGTACTAGCGGGACAGACCGGGGAGCTGTTTTTT
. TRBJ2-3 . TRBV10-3 CAISGGAGSADTQYF TGTGCCATCAGTGGTGGGGCCGGGTCGGCGGATACGCAGTATTTT
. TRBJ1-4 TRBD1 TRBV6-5 CASQGGVGYEKLFF TGTGCCAGCCAGGGGGGCGTGGGGTATGAAAAACTGTTTTTT
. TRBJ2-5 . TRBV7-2 CASSYPLGGTAEMQETQYF TGTGCCAGCAGCTACCCCTTGGGGGGGACAGCGGAAATGCAAGAGACCCAGTACTTC
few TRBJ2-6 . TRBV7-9 CASSLAPGTQGANVPTF TGTGCCAGCAGCTTAGCGCCAGGGACGCAAGGGGCCAACGTCCCGACTTTC
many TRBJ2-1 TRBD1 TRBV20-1 CSAITGQGYNEQFF TGCAGTGCTATTACGGGACAGGGGTACAATGAGCAGTTCTTC
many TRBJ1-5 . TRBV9 CASSAGTNGNQPQHF TGTGCCAGCAGCGCCGGGACAAACGGCAATCAGCCCCAGCATTTT
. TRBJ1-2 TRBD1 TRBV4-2 CASSQDKLTGSDGYTF TGTGCCAGCAGCCAAGATAAACTGACAGGGAGCGATGGCTACACCTTC
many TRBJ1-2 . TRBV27 CASSLEPLYGYTF TGTGCCAGCAGTTTAGAACCTCTCTATGGCTACACCTTC
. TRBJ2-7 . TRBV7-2 CASSLDPGPYYEQYF TGTGCCAGCAGCTTAGATCCCGGTCCATACTACGAGCAGTACTTC
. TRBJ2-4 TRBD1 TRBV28 CASSLSGQMKNIQYF TGTGCCAGCAGTTTATCGGGACAGATGAAAAACATTCAGTACTTC
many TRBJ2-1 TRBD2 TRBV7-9 CASSRRAGSSYNEQFF TGTGCCAGCAGCCGCCGAGCGGGAAGCTCCTACAATGAGCAGTTCTTC
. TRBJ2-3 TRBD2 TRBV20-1 CSAPGAWTSGIPDTQYF TGCAGTGCTCCGGGGGCCTGGACTAGCGGGATCCCAGATACGCAGTATTTT
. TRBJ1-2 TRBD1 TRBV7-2 CANSPYRGRSYGHTF TGTGCCAACAGCCCGTACAGGGGAAGGAGCTATGGCCACACCTTC
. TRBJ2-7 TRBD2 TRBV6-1 CASSEAGGSSYEQYF TGTGCCAGCAGTGAAGCGGGGGGGAGCTCCTACGAGCAGTACTTC